This T cell receptor beta chain was obtained from a study of graft-versus-host responses after intestinal transplantation (dated by TCRdb to about 2021). About the full investigation: The transplants that recipients got were multivisceral, liver-intestinal, or isolated intestinal. The cohort enrolled 24 intestinal transplant recipients, one of whom was a retransplant, and a few patients without pretransplant specimens were excluded. Alloreactive clones were identified by sequencing pre-transplant mixed lymphocyte reaction products and comparing them with unstimulated pre-transplant donor and recipient T cells. Rather than being sequenced by the commercial service, samples from a few later patients were sequenced in-house on an Illumina MiSeq and processed with MiXCR. Every recipient was given anti-thymocyte globulin induction, followed by around three years of maintenance tacrolimus and steroids. Bulk TCR-beta CDR3 sequencing was used to track graft-versus-host and host-versus-graft alloreactive T cell clones in the graft, circulation and bone marrow after intestinal transplantation. A peak of at least 4% donor T cells among recipient peripheral blood mononuclear cells was the definition used for donor T cell macrochimerism.

This clone was observed once. This receptor's antigen is unknown. No clone much larger than this one lies a single base away; base qualities are absent. To isolate intraepithelial and lamina propria lymphocytes from graft specimens, dithiothreitol, EDTA incubations and collagenase D digestion were used. Bulk TCR-beta sequencing was performed on serial intestinal graft biopsy specimens collected as late as 600 days after transplant. Library preparation was by the immunoSEQ multiplex PCR assay. For most patients, high-throughput TCR-beta CDR3 sequencing of genomic DNA was performed by Adaptive Biotechnologies. The original methods were these. Adaptive's ImmunoSEQ software supplied the TCR sequencing data for 15 to 20 patients, while MiXCR and VDJtools were used to process a few other patients. CDR3 nucleotide sequences shared by donor and recipient were removed because the origin of these sequences could not be assigned. At least 2-fold expansion over unstimulated cells and a minimum CFSE-low frequency of 0.002% (template counts) or 0.001% (read counts) were required for clones to be classified as alloreactive. Clones were considered mappable if detected in sequenced pre-transplant spleen, lymph node, or MLR CFSE-low populations of the donor or recipient. Cumulative frequency of alloreactive clones was calculated as a percentage of all sequences weighted by copy number. TCRdb retrieved this table from immuneACCESS and kept in-frame rearrangements only. Not all clones are present; in checked studies, unresolved V genes account for under half, and no reason is known for the remainder. The D gene and trimming were derived from the DNA, and the V and J assignments and clone size from that table. The sample yields nearly 4,500 clones; over 70% were counted once. Clones ranked in the top ten supply roughly 14% of the sample.

Here is what the overall study found, with its caveats: Peak levels of circulating GvH clones were associated with declines in HvG clones early after transplant. GvH clones were found in recipient bone marrow, and some of the GvH clones appeared earlier in ileal mucosa or blood, which is consistent with an intestinal mucosal origin. In the allografts of patients with donor T cell macrochimerism, GvH to HvG T cell clonal ratios were high. The conclusions were limited by the relatively low number and heterogeneity of the intestinal transplant patients.

Based on the germline V gene, the CDR1 and CDR2 sequences are SGHRS and YFSETQ. At the junction V is shortened by 2 bases and J by 4 bases; bases outside the gene matches: 9. Measured from the cysteine to the phenylalanine, the CDR3 is 15 residues long. Only the CDR3 DNA is retained, 45 bases long and in frame from the first base. Sequenced material: ileum tissue, taken around 340 days after intestinal transplantation. This TCR was sampled from a human patient who received an intestinal transplant, so some T cells may come from the graft donor. This receptor chain uses TRBV5-1 and TRBJ2-7, and 7 bases in between align with TRBD1. The CDR3 loop reads CASSLGGYGTYEQYF. The DNA sequence is as follows: TGCGCCAGCAGCTTAGGGGGCTACGGCACTTACGAGCAGTACTTC.